This TCR beta chain was recovered during a study of tumor-infiltrating lymphocytes in localized non-small cell lung cancer. Study as a whole: Some samples were collected after neoadjuvant chemotherapy; smokers, never-smokers and several histologies were included. Each patient gave resected tumor and non-adjacent uninvolved lung tissue. Overall study results and limits: Different pieces of the same tissue went to different assays, confounding technical variation with intratumor heterogeneity. TCR sequencing covered a subset of patients with enough tissue.

V was trimmed by 6 bases and J by 5 bases, leaving 13 bases between them. The germline V gene encodes CDR1 KGHSH and CDR2 LQKENI. This CDR3 is 13 amino acids long. Sequencing was performed with immunoSEQ multiplex PCR; in TCRdb, only in-frame clones are kept and a portion is missing. Of around 25,000 clones in the sample, over 60% were seen once. On this clone: What it binds is unknown.

This clonotype originated in a human donor with non-small cell lung cancer. Specimen: lung tumor tissue. V usage is TRBV18 and J usage is TRBJ1-2; D not certain. CDR3 in amino acids: CASSPNSGYGYTF. The CDR3 bases are TGTGCCAGCTCTCCTAACTCGGGGTATGGCTACACCTTC.